The 10 T cell receptor beta chains given below trace back to one sample, sequenced in a study of blood T cell repertoires in COVID-19 (TCRdb year 2020). Libraries were built with the immunoSEQ multiplex PCR assay. TCRdb mirrors the immuneACCESS table, restricted to in-frame sequences. Some clones are absent from its copies; in checked studies, under half trace to an unresolved V gene, and the reason for the others is unknown. The sample records roughly 200,000 clones, approximately 90% of which are singletons. About 1.2% of the sample rests with the top ten. Material: PBMCs or T cells enriched from blood (not recorded which). These receptors came from a young man who had recovered from COVID-19.

The chain is built from TRBV4-3 and TRBJ2-4; D uncertain. This CDR3 region has 15 residues. Per germline, CDR1 LGHNA and CDR2 YSLEER. V lost 0 bases, J lost 7 bases, and 13 bases lay in between. CDR3 bases: TGCGCCAGCAGCCAAGATTTCCTAGTGATGAACATTCAGTACTTC. Translated: CASSQDFLVMNIQYF.

The V and J genes are TRBV4-3 and TRBJ2-3; 7 bases agree with TRBD2. J gave up 3 bases and V 4 bases, and 7 bases lay outside the gene matches. This CDR3 contains 15 residues. Looked up from germline, CDR1 is LGHNA and CDR2 is YSLEER. The CDR3: CASSRAGRETDTQYF. CDR3 bases: TGCGCCAGCAGCCGGGCAGGGAGGGAGACAGATACGCAGTATTTT.

This clone was detected only once. The chain is built from TRBV4-2 and TRBJ1-1, with D possibly TRBD1 on 6 matching bases. Germline V lookup: CDR1 LGHNA, CDR2 YNFKEQ. V lost 0 bases and J lost 4, with 15 bases in between. CDR3 length: 16 residues. The CDR3 DNA is TGTGCCAGCAGCCAAGATCAGGCAGGGGTGGGCACTGAAGCTTTCTTT. Protein: CASSQDQAGVGTEAFF.

The gene calls are TRBV5-6 and TRBJ2-7; 16 nucleotides line up with TRBD2. Germline loops: CDR1 SGHDT, CDR2 YYEEEE. V shed 7 bases and J 2 bases; nucleotides not matched to a gene: 15. The CDR3 is made up of 19 amino acids. As DNA, the CDR3 is TGTGCCAGCGGATCACCGGGACTAGCGGGGGGGAGACGTACCTACGAGCAGTACTTC. Its translation is CASGSPGLAGGRRTYEQYF.

This chain uses TRBV11-2 with TRBJ2-1; TRBD1 matches at 9 bases. Germline CDR1 SGHAT, CDR2 FQNNGV. V lost 4 bases to trimming and J lost 0 bases; unmatched junction nucleotides: 7. There are 17 residues in the CDR3. The CDR3: CASSSRTGASSYNEQFF. CDR3 in DNA: TGTGCCAGCAGCTCGCGGACAGGGGCCAGCTCCTACAATGAGCAGTTCTTC.

This clone was recorded only once. The V call is TRBV19, the J call TRBJ1-6; tentatively, D is TRBD1 (5 bases). Trimming left V 3 bases short and J 8 bases short, with 14 bases between. The CDR3 extends over 15 amino acids. The germline CDR1 and CDR2 sequences are LNHDA and SQIVND (reference sequence). The CDR3 DNA reads as TGTGCCAGTAGTATGGGAGGCCGGGGCCATTCACCCCTCCACTTT. It codes for CASSMGGRGHSPLHF.

The V call is TRBV6-4, the J call TRBJ2-2, with a weak D call TRBD1 (5 bases). The germline gives CDR1 MRHNA, CDR2 SNTAGT. The CDR3 contains 14 residues. V was pared by 3 bases and J by 6 bases, with 11 bases between. CDR3 in amino acids: CASSESGIAGELFF. Here the CDR3 DNA reads TGTGCCAGCAGTGAGTCAGGGATCGCCGGGGAGCTGTTTTTT.

The chain uses TRBV2 and TRBJ2-1; D is undetermined. Deletions cut 4 bases from V and 1 base from J, with 8 bases between. The CDR3 extends over 14 amino acids. Germline V gene lookup returns CDR1 SNHLY and CDR2 FYNNEI. This chain's CDR3 is CASSAGASYNEQFF. DNA for the CDR3: TGTGCCAGCAGTGCGGGTGCGTCCTACAATGAGCAGTTCTTC.

This clone has only one observation. This rearrangement joins TRBV5-1 to TRBJ2-7, with D uncertain. There are 13 residues in the CDR3. Trimming shortened V by 1 base and J by 7 bases, and 12 bases separated the two germline ends. CDR1 SGHRS and CDR2 YFSETQ come from the germline V gene. The CDR3 reads CASSLTVAREQYF. As DNA, the CDR3 is TGCGCCAGCAGCTTGACAGTGGCAAGGGAGCAGTACTTC.

This clone was counted once. This chain uses TRBV11-2 with TRBJ2-7; D not certain. In germline, CDR1 is SGHAT, CDR2 FQNNGV. V was shortened by 0 bases and J by 0 bases, with 9 bases between the two germline ends. The CDR3 length is 15 residues. Here the CDR3 DNA reads TGTGCCAGCAGCTTAGATAGGTCGGGCTCCTACGAGCAGTACTTC. Its protein is CASSLDRSGSYEQYF.